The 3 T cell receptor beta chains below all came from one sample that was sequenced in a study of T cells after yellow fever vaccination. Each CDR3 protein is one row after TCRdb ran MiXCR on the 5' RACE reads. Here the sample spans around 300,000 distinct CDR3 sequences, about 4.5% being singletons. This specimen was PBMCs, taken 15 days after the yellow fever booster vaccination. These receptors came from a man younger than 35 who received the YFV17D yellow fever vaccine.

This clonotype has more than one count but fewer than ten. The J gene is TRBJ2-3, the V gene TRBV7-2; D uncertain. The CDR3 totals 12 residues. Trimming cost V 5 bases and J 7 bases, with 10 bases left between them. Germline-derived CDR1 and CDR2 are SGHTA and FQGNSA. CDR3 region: CASSTALNTQYF. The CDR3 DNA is TGTGCCAGCAGCACCGCTCTAAATACGCAGTATTTT.

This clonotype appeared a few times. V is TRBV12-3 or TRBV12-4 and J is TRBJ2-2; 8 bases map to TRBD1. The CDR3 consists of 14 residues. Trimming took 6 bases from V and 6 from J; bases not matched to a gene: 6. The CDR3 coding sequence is TGTGCCAGCAGAGGACAGGGATGGGCCGGGGAGCTGTTTTTT. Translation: CASRGQGWAGELFF.

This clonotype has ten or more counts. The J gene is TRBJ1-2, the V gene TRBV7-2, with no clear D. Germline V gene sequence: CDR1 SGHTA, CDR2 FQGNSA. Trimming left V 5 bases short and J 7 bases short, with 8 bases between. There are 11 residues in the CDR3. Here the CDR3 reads CASSKRSGYTF. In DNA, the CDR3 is TGTGCCAGCAGCAAACGAAGTGGCTACACCTTC.